The 17 T cell receptor beta chains below all came from one sample that was sequenced in a study of T cell repertoires in MIS-A myocarditis. Some clones are missing from TCRdb's copy, which holds only in-frame ones; the method was immunoSEQ multiplex PCR. Of 15,000 or so clones in the sample, around 74% were seen once. Sequencing was performed on left ventricle heart tissue obtained at autopsy. These receptors all stem from a man younger than 35 with fulminant myocarditis from multisystem inflammatory syndrome in adults (MIS-A) after COVID-19.

V usage is TRBV7-2 and J usage is TRBJ2-7; D may be TRBD2 (5 bases). Germline CDR1 is SGHTA and CDR2 is FQGNSA. CDR3 length: 15 amino acids. Trimming removed 5 bases from V and 2 bases from J, with 16 bases in between. The CDR3 here is CASSLLGSGAYEQYF. CDR3 nucleotide sequence: TGTGCCAGCAGCCTCCTTGGGAGTGGTGCCTACGAGCAGTACTTC.

This clone showed up just once. The chain employs TRBV6-1 and TRBJ2-5; D may match TRBD1 or TRBD2 (6 bases each). The germline gives CDR1 MNHNS, CDR2 SASEGT. The CDR3 extends over 16 amino acids. Trimming removed 0 bases from V and 1 base from J, with 12 bases in between. CDR3 residues: CASSEAWGATQETQYF. The CDR3 DNA reads TGTGCCAGCAGTGAAGCTTGGGGGGCCACCCAAGAGACCCAGTACTTC.

There are a few counts of this clone. V gene TRBV7-2 combines with J gene TRBJ1-1; a possible D gene is TRBD1 (6 bases). Germline CDR1 and CDR2: SGHTA and FQGNSA. The V gene lost 4 bases and the J gene lost 1 base, with 16 bases spanning the gap. The CDR3 consists of 16 residues. CDR3 bases: TGTGCCAGCAGCTCAAAGCGGGGGGCCCGGAACACTGAAGCTTTCTTT. Protein: CASSSKRGARNTEAFF.

This chain connects TRBV25-1 to TRBJ2-3; 10 nucleotides agree with TRBD1. The V gene end was trimmed by 3 bases and the J gene end by 6 bases; junction bases not matched to a gene: 6. This CDR3 contains 15 residues. CDR1 is MGHDK, CDR2 SYGVNS, per germline. CDR3 DNA: TGTGCCAGCAGTGATTCGGGACAGGGGTTCGATACGCAGTATTTT. It specifies CASSDSGQGFDTQYF.

The chain couples TRBV28 to TRBJ1-2; 7 bases line up with TRBD1. Losses at the gene ends were 6 bases for V and 8 bases for J; bases not matched to a gene: 12. Germline assignment: CDR1 MDHEN and CDR2 SYDVKM. This CDR3 spans 14 amino acids. CDR3 amino acids: CASSPGGAGGGYTF. The CDR3 bases are TGTGCCAGCAGCCCTGGAGGGGCAGGGGGAGGCTACACCTTC.

The chain carries TRBV19 and TRBJ2-1; 11 nucleotides agree with TRBD1. J gave up 3 bases and V 2 bases, and 3 bases lay outside the gene matches. This CDR3 contains 16 residues. From germline, CDR1 is LNHDA and CDR2 SQIVND (reference sequence). The CDR3 nucleotides are TGTGCCAGTAGTATAAGGGACAGGGGGGGCTACAATGAGCAGTTCTTC. Its protein product is CASSIRDRGGYNEQFF.

This clone was counted a single time. The chain links TRBV5-4 to TRBJ2-7; D gene uncertain. Trimming took off 2 bases at V and 0 bases at J, with 9 bases between the two ends. This CDR3 spans 14 amino acids. Germline-derived CDR1 and CDR2 are SGHNT and YYREEE (reference sequence). CDR3: CASSFGSSSYEQYF. CDR3 sequence (DNA): TGTGCCAGCAGCTTCGGCTCTAGCTCCTACGAGCAGTACTTC.

This chain connects TRBV28 to TRBJ2-2, with D possibly called TRBD1 or TRBD2 (7 bases each). This CDR3 is built from 15 residues. Germline lookup yields CDR1 MDHEN and CDR2 SYDVKM. V shed 6 bases and J shed 3 bases, with 14 bases lying between them. Here the CDR3 reads CASSGGTAYTGELFF. CDR3 DNA sequence: TGTGCCAGCAGCGGGGGGACAGCTTACACCGGGGAGCTGTTTTTT.

The rearrangement joins TRBV7-9 to TRBJ2-7; TRBD2 matches at 7 bases. In germline, CDR1 is SEHNR, CDR2 FQNEAQ (reference sequence). This CDR3 has 15 residues. The V and J ends lost 0 bases and 5 bases, in that order; junction bases with no gene match: 7. The CDR3 nucleotides are TGTGCCAGCAGCTTAGCGGGGGGAGGGGTCAACGAGCAGTACTTC. It codes for CASSLAGGGVNEQYF. The variable domain in full, with the rest retrieved from reference TRBV7-9 and TRBJ2-7, is DTGVSQNPRHKITKRGQNVTFRCDPISEHNRLYWYRQTLGQGPEFLTYFQNEAQLEKSRLLSDRFSAERPKGSFSTLEIQRTEQGDSAMYLCASSLAGGGVNEQYFGPGTRLTVT.

The J gene is TRBJ2-3, the V gene TRBV7-2, with 9 bases identical to TRBD2. V dropped 3 bases and J dropped 3; count of bases not matched to a gene: 13. This CDR3 comprises 18 residues. Per the germline V gene, CDR1 is SGHTA and CDR2 is FQGNSA. CDR3 residues: CASSFSPGRGGFTDTQYF. The DNA of the CDR3 is TGTGCCAGCAGCTTTAGTCCCGGGCGGGGGGGATTTACAGATACGCAGTATTTT.

The sample holds a few counts of this clone. The CDR3, as DNA: TGTGCCAGCAGCCCCCCTACTAGCAGGGAGACCCAGTACTTC. It yields the protein CASSPPTSRETQYF. The chain is built from TRBV28 and TRBJ2-5; D might be TRBD2 (6 bases). There are 14 residues in the CDR3. From germline, CDR1 is MDHEN and CDR2 SYDVKM. V was shortened by 6 bases and J by 5 bases, with 16 bases between the two germline ends.

The chain is built from TRBV11-2 and TRBJ1-3, with D hard to call. Germline CDR1 SGHAT, CDR2 FQNNGV. Trimming pared 5 bases from V and 0 bases from J, leaving 17 bases between. There are 17 residues in the CDR3. The DNA for the CDR3 is TGTGCCAGCAGCCTCTCGGGATCCCTGGGCTCTGGAAACACCATATATTTT. Translation: CASSLSGSLGSGNTIYF.

The chain uses TRBV5-1 and TRBJ2-7; 8 nucleotides line up with TRBD1. The CDR3 spans 16 residues. V was clipped by 0 bases and J by 6 bases; unmatched bases: 11. Germline V gives CDR1 SGHRS, CDR2 YFSETQ. The CDR3 region is CASSLVGGDRRSEQYF. In DNA form, the CDR3 reads TGCGCCAGCAGCTTGGTCGGTGGGGACAGGAGGAGCGAGCAGTACTTC.

The V and J genes are TRBV4-3 and TRBJ1-2; D not certain. Germline CDR1 LGHNA, CDR2 YSLEER. V gave up 0 bases and J gave up 3 bases, with 20 bases separating them. There are 18 residues in the CDR3. Written as DNA, the CDR3 is TGCGCCAGCAGCCAAGATTTTGTGTGGGAGAGGAATGACTATGGCTACACCTTC. Translated: CASSQDFVWERNDYGYTF.

The chain joins TRBV11-2 to TRBJ1-4; 7 positions agree with TRBD1. After removal of 6 bases from V and 8 bases from J, the junction contained 3 bases not matched to a gene. The CDR3 is 12 amino acids. Germline CDR1 and CDR2: SGHAT and FQNNGV. CDR3 DNA: TGTGCCAGCAGTTCGGACAGGGAAAAACTGTTTTTT. Translating gives CASSSDREKLFF.

The J gene is TRBJ2-5, the V gene TRBV27, with a weak D call TRBD2 (6 bases). Between the trimmed V and J ends, which lost 4 bases and 2 bases, there was a span of 14 bases. CDR1 MNHEY and CDR2 SMNVEV come from the germline V gene (reference sequence). This CDR3 spans 15 amino acids. The CDR3 sequence is CASSSIPGLQETQYF. The CDR3 DNA reads TGTGCCAGCAGTTCGATTCCGGGACTTCAAGAGACCCAGTACTTC.

The V call is TRBV5-6, the J call TRBJ2-7; 10 bases line up with TRBD1. V trimming: 4 bases; J trimming: 0 bases; junction bases outside the gene matches: 4. The CDR3 loop spans 15 amino acids. Germline-derived CDR1 and CDR2 are SGHDT and YYEEEE. The CDR3 DNA reads as TGTGCCAGCAGCGGGACAGGGGTTTACTCCTACGAGCAGTACTTC. As protein: CASSGTGVYSYEQYF.